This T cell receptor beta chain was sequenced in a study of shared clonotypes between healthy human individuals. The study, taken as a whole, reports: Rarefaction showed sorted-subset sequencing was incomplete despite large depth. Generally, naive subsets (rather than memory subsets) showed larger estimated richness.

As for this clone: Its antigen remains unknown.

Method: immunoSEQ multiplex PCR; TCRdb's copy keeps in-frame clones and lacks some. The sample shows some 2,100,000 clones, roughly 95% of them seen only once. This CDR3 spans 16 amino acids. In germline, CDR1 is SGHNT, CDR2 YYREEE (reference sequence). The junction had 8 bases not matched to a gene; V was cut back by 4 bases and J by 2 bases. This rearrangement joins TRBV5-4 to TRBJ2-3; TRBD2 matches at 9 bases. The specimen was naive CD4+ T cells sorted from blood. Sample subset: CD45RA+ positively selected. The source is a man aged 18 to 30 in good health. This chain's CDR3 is CASSPTGTSPTDTQYF. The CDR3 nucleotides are TGTGCCAGCAGCCCCACCGGGACTAGCCCCACAGATACGCAGTATTTT.